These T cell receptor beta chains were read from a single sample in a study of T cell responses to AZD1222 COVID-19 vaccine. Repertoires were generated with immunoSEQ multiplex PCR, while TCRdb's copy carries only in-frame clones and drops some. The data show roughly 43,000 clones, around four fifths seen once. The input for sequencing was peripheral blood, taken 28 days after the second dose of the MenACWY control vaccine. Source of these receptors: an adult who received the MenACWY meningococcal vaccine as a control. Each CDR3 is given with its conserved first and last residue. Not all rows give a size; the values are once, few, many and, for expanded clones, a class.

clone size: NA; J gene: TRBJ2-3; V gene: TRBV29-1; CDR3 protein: CSVEVTGSLGTGLTDTQYF
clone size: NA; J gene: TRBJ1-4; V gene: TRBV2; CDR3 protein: CATRQGLDEKLFF
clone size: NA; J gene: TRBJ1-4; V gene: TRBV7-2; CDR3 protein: CASSLDRGFATNEKLFF
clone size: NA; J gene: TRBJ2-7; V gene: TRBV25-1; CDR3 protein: CASSEGGGRSYEQYF
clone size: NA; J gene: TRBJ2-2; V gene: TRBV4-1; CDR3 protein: CASSPWQGAGELFF
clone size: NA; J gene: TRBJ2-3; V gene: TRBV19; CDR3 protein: CASNRGHDTDTQYF
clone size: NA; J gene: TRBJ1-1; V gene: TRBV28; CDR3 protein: CASSLGQGRAEAFF
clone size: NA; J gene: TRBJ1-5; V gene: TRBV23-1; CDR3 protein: CASSGEGLNQPQHF
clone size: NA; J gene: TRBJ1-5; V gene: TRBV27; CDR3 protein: CASSLESGQPQHF
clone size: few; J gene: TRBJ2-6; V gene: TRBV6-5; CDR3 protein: CASCRGRSGANVLTF
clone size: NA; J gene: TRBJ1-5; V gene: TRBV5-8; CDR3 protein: CASSLGQGSNQPQHF
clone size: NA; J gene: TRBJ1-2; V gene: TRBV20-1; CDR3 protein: CSSDRAGGYTF
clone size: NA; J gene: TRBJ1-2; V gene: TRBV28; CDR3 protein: CASSLRTNYGYTF
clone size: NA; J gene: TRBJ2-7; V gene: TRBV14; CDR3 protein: CASARREGFAQYF
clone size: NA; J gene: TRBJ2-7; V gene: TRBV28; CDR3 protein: CASTPRGGSVYEQYF
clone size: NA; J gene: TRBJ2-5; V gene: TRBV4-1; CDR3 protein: CASSQLRAGASETQYF
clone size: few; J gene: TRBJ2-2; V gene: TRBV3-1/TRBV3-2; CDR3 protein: CARSARGGAGGELFF
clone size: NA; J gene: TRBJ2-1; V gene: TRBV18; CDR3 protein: CASSQGLANNEQFF
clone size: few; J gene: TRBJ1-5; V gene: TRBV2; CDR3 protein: CASTRTGNGNQPQHF
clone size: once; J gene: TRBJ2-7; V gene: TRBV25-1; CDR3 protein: CASSESGGKMEYF
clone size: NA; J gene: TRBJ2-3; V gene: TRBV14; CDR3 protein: CASSLRGGALQDTQYF
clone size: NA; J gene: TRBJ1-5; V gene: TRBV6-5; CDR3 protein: CASSWTGGVQPQHF
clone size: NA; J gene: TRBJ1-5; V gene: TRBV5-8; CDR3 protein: CASTWSASQPQHF
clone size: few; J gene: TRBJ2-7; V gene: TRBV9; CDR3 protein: CASSPGLSYEQYF
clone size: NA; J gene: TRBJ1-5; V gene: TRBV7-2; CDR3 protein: CASSLLSWQPQHF
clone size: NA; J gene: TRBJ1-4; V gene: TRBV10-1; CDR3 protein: CASSPGQGVRGGEKLFF
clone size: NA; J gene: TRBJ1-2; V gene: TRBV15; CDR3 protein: CATSRGGEVAGGYTF
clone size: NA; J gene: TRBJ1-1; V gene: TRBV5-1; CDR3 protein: CASSPRGGSGTEAFF
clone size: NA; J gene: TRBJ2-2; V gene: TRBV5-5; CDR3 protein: CASSWTGLGTGELFF
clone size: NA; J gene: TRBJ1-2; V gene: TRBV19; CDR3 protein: CASTLTGSGYGYTF
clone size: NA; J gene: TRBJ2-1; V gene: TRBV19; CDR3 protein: CASRGLAGQDNEQFF
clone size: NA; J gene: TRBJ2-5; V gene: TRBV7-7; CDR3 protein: CASSPMVGGGRETQYF
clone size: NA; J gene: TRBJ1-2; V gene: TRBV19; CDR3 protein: CASRITGGNKYGYTF
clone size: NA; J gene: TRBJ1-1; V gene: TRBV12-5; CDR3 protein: CASGNRQGREAFF
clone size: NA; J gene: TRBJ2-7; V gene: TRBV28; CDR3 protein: CAIDRVRDEQYF
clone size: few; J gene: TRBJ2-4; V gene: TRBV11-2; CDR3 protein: CASSANLAAGGSKNIQYF
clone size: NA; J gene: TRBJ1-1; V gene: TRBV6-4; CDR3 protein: CASSDSNPLFTEAFF